The entry below describes one T cell receptor beta chain. Its antigen is currently not known. Base-call qualities are not available, and no considerably larger clone is one nucleotide away. The source of the sample is a study of cytomegalovirus exposure and HLA in healthy donors (TCRdb year 2017). For the study in its entirety: An earlier analysis of roughly 610 of the donors reported 276 Gb of sequence data and around 110 million unique TCR beta sequences obtained from 180 million or so T cells. Donor age, sex, ethnicity and CMV serostatus were collected together with the repertoire data. A few DR-DQ haplotypes were treated as single units for association and clustering because of strong linkage in the cohort. A later analysis re-analyzed previously published TCR beta repertoires from 550 to 700 donors and added high-resolution HLA genotyping to study TCR occurrence patterns. An earlier analysis of roughly 600 of the donors used high-throughput TCR beta sequencing to judge whether each TCR beta V gene segment behaved as functional or pseudogenic. Every discovery cohort repertoire had been produced on one sequencing platform. To predict cytomegalovirus infection status, the study brought together high-throughput TCR immunosequencing, statistical association of individual TCRs with disease status, and machine learning. Along with the approximately 620-subject first cohort, a separate validation cohort of 120 different subjects was used. Across 398 genotyped donors of the cohort, an average of approximately 240,000 unique TCR beta nucleotide sequences per donor were sequenced, and approximately 17% of those sequences were non-productive. HLA typing included class I and class II loci at four-digit resolution. Typing coverage varied by locus: roughly 620-630 donors for A, B, C, DRB1 and DQB1; more than 500 for DQA1; more than 600 for DPA1; around 490 for DPB1. In the later analysis, no new phenotypic data were used to find candidate immune exposures; instead, reliance was placed on TCR beta sequences and their occurrence across donors. A later genetic analysis took genome-wide SNP genotypes for about three fifths of the roughly 670 donors and used that subset as a discovery cohort. An early release covering approximately 600 HLA-typed donors comprised about 300 gigabases of sequencing data and around 86 million unique TCR sequences. Of the roughly 400 genotyped donors, roughly 85% fell in the genetic ancestry cluster associated with self-reported Caucasian donors. The study aimed to test whether signatures of past pathogen exposure could be identified by cataloging public T cell receptors. The T cell repertoires of about 700 subjects were profiled by immunosequencing and related to cytomegalovirus serostatus.

CDR1 MNHEY and CDR2 SMNVEV are derived from the germline V gene (reference sequence). V is clipped by 11 bases and J by 7 bases, and the sequence between their germline boundaries is 15 bases long. The CDR3 runs 13 residues from the cysteine to the phenylalanine. Solely the CDR3 DNA is kept, with 39 bases framed from the first base. The paper as a whole reports these results and caveats: In vitro tests confirmed that three of the cytomegalovirus-associated TCR beta chains recognize cytomegalovirus antigens. In a later analysis, most CMV-associated TCR beta chains were found to appear HLA-restricted, with HLA associations seemingly driven largely by CMV exposure. HLA typing was unavailable for some donors at each locus, so association tests used only the typed subset. A later genetic analysis reported fewer N-insertions in productive TCRs among donors in an Asian-associated ancestry cluster than the approximately 670-donor mean. Some IMGT-functional V segments, including TRBV6-2 and TRBV6-3, could not be distinguished by the 87-base-pair reads and were therefore excluded. Correlated functional status among segregating V segments might reflect linkage disequilibrium, but an unknown experimental factor could not be ruled out. This cohort had only TCR beta chains sequenced, and the lack of alpha or paired-chain data limited which features could be detected. The study gave a list of 150 to 200 TCR beta chains associated with cytomegalovirus. The classifier was reported to diagnose cytomegalovirus status with high specificity and sensitivity in both the original and validation cohorts. Roughly uniform sequencing depth across donors was assumed in presence/absence analyses, although this assumption may not hold. In a later analysis, more than 15,000 TCR beta sequences were associated with specific HLA alleles at a false discovery rate of 0.05. According to a later analysis, parvovirus B19, influenza, CMV and Epstein-Barr virus appeared linked to several top co-occurrence clusters. A further reported finding was that TCR beta sequences accurately predicted the HLA-A and HLA-B alleles for most subjects in the first cohort. A later analysis found that TCR association rates varied across HLA loci, with DRB1 alleles showing the most associated TCRs and HLA-C alleles the fewest. In an earlier analysis of approximately 600 of the donors, most TCR beta V segments were observed in productive rearrangements about 87% or about 30% of the time, broadly matching IMGT annotations. Across donors, most TCR sequences were observed very rarely, whereas some public TCRs were present in many individuals. When HLA alleles, especially DR and DQ, strongly co-occurred, attributing TCR associations to individual alleles was difficult. A group of highly shared sequence variants was considered likely to be a technical artifact of the sequencing pipeline. In a later analysis, HLA-associated TCR beta chains showed more clonal expansion and lower generation probabilities than non-associated chains that were equally common. According to the authors, the approach could potentially be generalized to other disease states and immunological phenotypes. CMV serostatus was the only immune exposure information available for the cohort. An association between a missense DCLRE1C variant and V-gene and J-gene trimming of TCR beta chains was found in a later genetic analysis and replicated in an independent cohort. The earlier analysis of approximately 540 of the donors excluded seventeen rarely observed V segments, including chromosome 9 orphons, because counts were too low.

The cohort consisted of 666 healthy bone marrow donors. At the time of sampling, every cohort member was nominally healthy, though immune exposures that went unrecorded were likely present. The donor was CMV seronegative and was included in the group of several hundred seronegative cohort members. Each donor provided a peripheral blood sample, and peripheral blood mononuclear cells were used for TCR beta sequencing. Genomic DNA was extracted from the blood cell samples with the Qiagen DNeasy Blood Extraction Kit. The library was obtained by the immunoSEQ multiplex PCR assay. For the multiplex PCR, a mixture combining 60 forward primers for TCR Vbeta segments and 13 reverse primers for TCR Jbeta segments was used. The CDR3 region of rearranged TCR beta genes was amplified from genomic DNA by a multiplex PCR assay. The Illumina HiSeq System was used to sequence the amplified TCR beta libraries as 87-base-pair reads. The published analysis was carried out like this. In a later analysis, tens of millions of unique TCR beta chains were counted across the roughly 700 repertoires, and approximately 9.9 million of these chains were shared by at least two donors. To remove PCR and sequencing errors, raw reads were error-corrected and collapsed into unique sequences using a nearest-neighbor algorithm that merged closely related sequences. Alignment of CDR3 sequences to IMGT reference sequences was used to assign V, D and J gene segments. For a sequence to be retained, at least a six-nucleotide match to both a V gene segment and a J gene segment was required. A rearrangement was called productive if the CDR3 had no stop codons and remained in frame with V and J, and every other rearrangement was called non-productive. CDR3 was defined according to IMGT convention as the region running from the second conserved V-encoded cysteine to the conserved J-encoded phenylalanine. Sequences without an unambiguous match to a single V gene segment were excluded from the earlier analysis of 500 to 700 of the donors. In an earlier analysis of 500 to 750 of the donors, V segments were called functional above 56.7% productive rearrangements and were called segregating when the between-donor standard deviation exceeded 5%. A statistical classification framework was built to diagnose cytomegalovirus status from the catalog of TCR beta chain sequences. V and J gene assignment, in a later analysis, came from comparing TCR nucleotide sequences with IMGT/GENE-DB human TR gene sequences. A later analysis assigned CDR3 sequences and most-parsimonious VDJ recombination scenarios with the TCRdist pipeline. In a later analysis, each TCR beta chain was defined by its CDR3 amino acid sequence together with its V-gene family, and reads lacking a unique V-gene family were excluded. In a later analysis, 500 to 650 highly shared, low-generation-probability nucleotide sequences were removed to address suspected cross-contamination and a sequencing artifact. For each public chain, a later analysis derived a clonal expansion index from normalized ranks of inferred template counts within each repertoire. In a later analysis, generation probabilities were computed using a VDJ recombination model fitted to out-of-frame rearrangements, and the results were checked against IGoR. Hypergeometric tests were used in a later analysis to score TCR-TCR, TCR-HLA and TCR-CMV co-occurrence, with a repertoire-size bias correction applied to the TCR pairs. A later analysis estimated false discovery rates by permuting HLA or CMV assignments 20 times. In a later analysis, co-occurring TCRs were grouped with DBSCAN, and TCRdist sequence similarity was added when clustering was performed within HLA-allele-positive subsets. Repertoires with fewer than 30,000 or more than 120,000 public chains, plus five repertoires with anomalous nucleotide sharing, were excluded from co-occurrence clustering. The clones in this table, taken by TCRdb from immuneACCESS, are in-frame only. Not every clone is retained; where verified, under half of the shortfall comes from an unresolved V gene, and the cause of the rest is unknown. The V and J calls and clone size come from that table; D and trimming were worked out from the DNA. A total of fewer than 250,000 clones appear in this sample, roughly three quarters of them only once. The ten top clones hold 1.6% of the sample.

The chain is assembled from TRBV27 and TRBJ1-6, with an unclear D gene assignment. The clonotype originates from a woman in her 50s in good health and CMV-seronegative. Specimen: PBMCs. The bases are TGTGCCTCAGCGGTACGGGAAAATTCACCCCTCCACTTT. The encoded protein is CASAVRENSPLHF.